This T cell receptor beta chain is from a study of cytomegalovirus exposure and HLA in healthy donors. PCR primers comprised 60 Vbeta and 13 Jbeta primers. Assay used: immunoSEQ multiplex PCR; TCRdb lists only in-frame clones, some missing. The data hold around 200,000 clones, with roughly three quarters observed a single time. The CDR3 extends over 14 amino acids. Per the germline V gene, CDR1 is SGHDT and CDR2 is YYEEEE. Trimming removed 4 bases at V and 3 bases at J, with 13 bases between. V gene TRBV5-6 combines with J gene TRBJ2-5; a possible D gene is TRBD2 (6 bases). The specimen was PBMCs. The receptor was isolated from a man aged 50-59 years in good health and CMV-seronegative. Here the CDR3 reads CASSRGLSEETQYF. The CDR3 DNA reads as TGTGCCAGCAGCCGGGGACTCTCGGAAGAGACCCAGTACTTC.